Below, 32 T cell receptor beta chains from the same sample are listed, as sequenced in a study of molecular identifiers for immune sequencing clone quantification (dated 2018 in TCRdb). Library generation was performed with PCR. TCRdb names Illumina HiSeq 4000 as the instrument used. TCRdb trimmed public reads at Q25 via fastp, called clones via MiXCR and kept in-frame beta chains. Rows with a matching CDR3 protein are joined into one entry that keeps the most common DNA and genes. This sample lists just under 650,000 distinct CDR3 sequences; 15% to 20% were detected once. The top ten hold about 0.9% of the sample. The source material was naive CD8+ T cells from blood, with Jurkat cell RNA spiked in. Interpreted using the paper, the cell subset or site label stands for: FACS-sorted CD8+CD4-CCR7+CD45RA+ naive T cells. Receptors originate from a human donor in good health. Some libraries in this study had Jurkat cell RNA spiked in.

This clonotype has a handful of counts. This chain links TRBV20-1 with TRBJ2-5; D not resolved. The germline V and J ends were trimmed by 2 bases and 4 bases, with 2 bases remaining between them. The CDR3 has 10 residues. From germline, CDR1 is DFQATT and CDR2 SNEGSKA (reference sequence). This CDR3 reads CSARRETQYF. DNA for the CDR3: TGCAGTGCTAGAAGAGAGACCCAGTACTTC.

Notes on this clonotype: A much bigger clone sits one base away, suggesting this may be a read error. The rearrangement joins TRBV19 to TRBJ2-7; D uncertain. Germline CDR1 is LNHDA and CDR2 is SQIVND (reference sequence). The CDR3 contains 11 residues. V dropped 10 bases and J dropped 4 bases, with 11 bases sitting between them. CDR3 residues: CATRYEYEQYF. The DNA for the CDR3 is TGTGCCACCCGGTATGAATACGAGCAGTACTTC.

This clonotype was observed at least ten times. The chain links TRBV4-1 to TRBJ2-1; the D is unclear. This CDR3 comprises 12 residues. Germline V gives CDR1 MGHRA, CDR2 YSYEKL. Trimming removed 1 base from V and 12 bases from J, with 10 bases in between. In DNA form, the CDR3 reads TGCGCCAGCAGCCAAGGGTCTTCTGGGCAGTTCTTC. It yields the protein CASSQGSSGQFF.

A note on this clonotype: At one of its ends the junction is not consistent with the germline gene, which may arise from a read error. The J gene is TRBJ2-7, the V gene TRBV18; TRBD2 agrees at 10 bases. Germline V gives CDR1 KGHSH, CDR2 LQKENI. CDR3 length: 15 residues. CDR3 sequence (DNA): TGTGCCAGCTCATCACCGGGACTAGCGTCCTACGAGCAGTACTTC. This encodes CASSSPGLASYEQYF.

This clonotype was seen only a few times. The rearrangement joins TRBV3-1 to TRBJ1-1; a possible D gene is TRBD1 (5 bases). The germline gives CDR1 LGHDT, CDR2 YNNKEL (reference sequence). V was trimmed by 0 bases and J by 1 base, leaving 15 bases between them. The CDR3 is 17 residues long. The CDR3 loop reads CASSQDWVLGENTEAFF. The CDR3 nucleotides are TGTGCCAGCAGCCAAGATTGGGTTTTGGGGGAGAACACTGAAGCTTTCTTT. The full variable domain, in which reference TRBV3-1 and TRBJ1-1 provide the parts outside the CDR3, is DTAVSQTPKYLVTQMGNDKSIKCEQNLGHDTMYWYKQDSKKFLKIMFSYNNKELIINETVPNRFSPKSPDKAHLNLHINSLELGDSAVYFCASSQDWVLGENTEAFFGQGTRLTVV.

The sample holds many counts of this clonotype. The rearrangement uses TRBV9 and TRBJ2-5; a possible D gene is TRBD1 (7 bases). The CDR3 is 15 amino acids. The ends were cut back, 6 bases at V and 2 bases at J, with 17 bases in the middle. CDR1 is SGDLS, CDR2 YYNGEE, per germline. CDR3 protein: CASTKEGALQETQYF. DNA of the CDR3: TGTGCCAGCACCAAGGAGGGGGCCCTGCAAGAGACCCAGTACTTC.

This clonotype came up a few times. Germline and junction disagree at one end, which may indicate a read error. The chain combines TRBV19 with TRBJ2-5; D ambiguous. The germline CDR1 and CDR2 sequences are LNHDA and SQIVND (reference sequence). The CDR3 extends over 14 amino acids. For the CDR3, the DNA is TGTGCCAGTGGCCCGGACGGTAACCAAGAGACCCGGTACTTC. It encodes CASGPDGNQETRYF.

This clonotype was seen many times. The genes are TRBV4-1 and TRBJ2-7, with D possibly matching TRBD1 (5 bases). The CDR3 has 13 amino acids. Between the trimmed V and J ends, which lost 3 bases and 4 bases, there was a span of 10 bases. CDR1 and CDR2 from the germline V gene are MGHRA and YSYEKL. In DNA, the CDR3 is TGCGCCAGCAGCCAGGCAGGGTGGTACGAGCAGTACTTC. Translating gives CASSQAGWYEQYF.

Note on this clonotype: A much bigger clone sits one base away, suggesting this may be a read error. The V call is TRBV6-5, the J call TRBJ2-1; TRBD2 is a possible D gene (5 bases). V dropped 0 bases and J dropped 8 bases, with 17 bases sitting between them. The CDR3 loop spans 16 amino acids. Per germline, CDR1 MNHEY and CDR2 SVGAGI. CDR3 coding DNA: TGTGCCAGCAGTTACTCGAAAGCGGCGATTTACGATGAGCAGTTCTTC. Encoded protein: CASSYSKAAIYDEQFF.

In regard to this clonotype: This may stem from a read error, because a much larger clone lies one nucleotide away. The CDR3 does not end in the conserved phenylalanine or tryptophan, so this is likely a read error. This chain links TRBV6-5 with TRBJ2-7; D is unresolved. Germline V gene lookup returns CDR1 MNHEY and CDR2 SVGAGI. The CDR3 covers 12 residues. V gave up 6 bases and J gave up 2 bases, with 8 bases separating them. In DNA, the CDR3 is TGTGCCAGCAGAGGGTACGCCTACGAGCAGTACTCC. Its protein product is CASRGYAYEQYS.

Notes on this clonotype: A junction end diverges from the germline sequence, so it may reflect a read error. The CDR3 nucleotides are TGTGCCGGCAGCTTCGCAGGAAACTCCTACGAGCAGTACTTC. Protein: CAGSFAGNSYEQYF. The chain has TRBV11-3 and TRBJ2-7; D gene ambiguous. Germline assignment: CDR1 SGHNT and CDR2 YENEEA. The CDR3 has 14 amino acids.

This clonotype was counted at least ten times. The chain's CDR3 is CASSLAAADDWDVEQYF. In nucleotides, the CDR3 is TGTGCCAGCAGCTTAGCCGCGGCCGACGATTGGGATGTGGAGCAGTACTTC. J is TRBJ2-7 and V is TRBV7-2; no firm D call. The germline CDR1 and CDR2 sequences are SGHTA and FQGNSA. The CDR3 loop spans 17 amino acids. The V end lost 0 bases, the J end lost 7 bases, and 22 bases lay between the germline ends.

This clonotype was found many times. This chain connects TRBV7-9 to TRBJ1-1, with D possibly TRBD1 on 5 matching bases. The ends were cut back, 4 bases at V and 1 base at J, with 13 bases in the middle. This CDR3 region has 15 residues. Germline CDR1 is SEHNR and CDR2 is FQNEAQ (reference sequence). The CDR3 sequence is CASSWRGSGNTEAFF. As DNA, the CDR3 is TGTGCCAGCAGCTGGAGGGGCTCGGGGAACACTGAAGCTTTCTTT.

This chain connects TRBV27 to TRBJ2-7; D is unclear. V was trimmed by 2 bases and J by 6 bases, leaving 11 bases between them. The germline V gene encodes CDR1 MNHEY and CDR2 SMNVEV (reference sequence). This CDR3 comprises 13 residues. In DNA, the CDR3 is TGTGCCAGCAGTTTAGGGTCGGCCTGCGAGCAGTACTTC. Its translation is CASSLGSACEQYF.

Regarding this clonotype: The germline gene is not matched at one end of the junction; a read error may be the cause. The rearrangement joins TRBV29-1 to TRBJ2-6; tentatively, D is TRBD1 (5 bases). The germline V gene encodes CDR1 SQVTM and CDR2 ANQGSEA. This CDR3 is built from 17 residues. The CDR3 loop reads CSVEDHHPGSGASVLTF. As DNA, the CDR3 is TGCAGCGTTGAAGATCACCACCCAGGGTCTGGGGCCAGCGTCCTGACTTTC.

About this clonotype: A much larger clone sits a single nucleotide away, making a read error possible. The chain couples TRBV5-3 to TRBJ2-7; D not resolved. TRBV5-3 is an open reading frame, and its role is uncertain. This CDR3 is 13 amino acids long. CDR3 amino acids: CASSFGIAYGQYF. CDR3 nucleotides: TGTGCCAGCAGCTTCGGAATAGCCTACGGGCAGTACTTC.

Comment on this clonotype: This may come from a read error, since a much larger clone is one base off. V and J are TRBV9 and TRBJ2-3; unclear D gene. The CDR3 totals 16 residues. Germline CDR1 reads SGDLS; CDR2 reads YYNGEE. V dropped 0 bases and J dropped 3 bases, with 14 bases sitting between them. The CDR3 protein is CASSVAWWQETDTQYF. The CDR3 bases are TGTGCCAGCAGCGTAGCTTGGTGGCAGGAAACAGATACGCAGTATTTT.

This clonotype has at least ten counts. This chain connects TRBV29-1 to TRBJ2-7, with D perhaps matching TRBD1 (6 bases). The CDR3 covers 15 residues. Germline CDR1 reads SQVTM; CDR2 reads ANQGSEA. Trimming pared 1 base from V and 3 bases from J, leaving 16 bases between. CDR3 sequence reads: CSVEGTGLSDYEQYF. The CDR3 DNA sequence: TGCAGCGTTGAAGGCACAGGGTTGAGTGACTACGAGCAGTACTTC.

This clonotype was observed at least ten times. The chain combines TRBV4-3 with TRBJ2-1; D assignment may be TRBD1 or TRBD2 (6 bases each). The CDR3 sequence is 16 residues long. Germline V lookup: CDR1 LGHNA, CDR2 YSLEER. The ends were cut back, 0 bases at V and 3 bases at J, with 12 bases in the middle. Here the CDR3 reads CASSQDWGALYNEQFF. CDR3 nucleotide sequence: TGCGCCAGCAGCCAAGATTGGGGGGCCCTCTACAATGAGCAGTTCTTC.

In this sample, this clonotype turned up a few times. The rearrangement uses TRBV7-2 and TRBJ2-7; weak D call: TRBD2 (7 bases). The CDR3 spans 11 residues. V lost 8 bases, J lost 7 bases, and 12 bases lay in between. Germline-derived CDR1 and CDR2 are SGHTA and FQGNSA. The CDR3 spells CASGGGREQYF. The CDR3, as DNA: TGTGCCAGCGGGGGGGGCCGGGAGCAGTACTTC.

This clonotype was observed at least ten times. This chain links TRBV19 with TRBJ2-2; D assignment may be TRBD1 or TRBD2 (5 bases each). The V and J ends lost 5 bases and 0 bases respectively, with 16 bases between them. CDR1 and CDR2 from the germline V gene are LNHDA and SQIVND (reference sequence). This CDR3 spans 17 amino acids. DNA of the CDR3: TGTGCCAGTAGTCTCTCCTCCGGGACGGCGAACACCGGGGAGCTGTTTTTT. This codes for CASSLSSGTANTGELFF.

At least ten counts were recorded for this clonotype. The chain joins TRBV28 to TRBJ2-7; D may be TRBD1 or TRBD2 (6 bases each). The CDR3 length is 14 residues. CDR1 MDHEN and CDR2 SYDVKM come from the germline V gene. The V end lost 4 bases, the J end lost 11 bases, and 21 bases lay between the germline ends. The CDR3 here is CASSSGLAGEVKYF. The CDR3 DNA sequence: TGTGCCAGCAGTTCCGGCCTTGCAGGGGAGGTTAAGTACTTC.

In the case of this clonotype: A much bigger clone sits one base away, suggesting this may be a read error. V gene TRBV27 combines with J gene TRBJ1-2; the D is unclear. Between the trimmed V and J ends, which lost 2 bases and 4 bases, there was a span of 17 bases. Germline CDR1 and CDR2: MNHEY and SMNVEV (reference sequence). The CDR3 loop spans 16 amino acids. In DNA, the CDR3 is TGTGCCAGCAGTTTAGCCAGGCGGAGACTTCTCTATGGCTACACCTTC. As protein: CASSLARRRLLYGYTF.

This clonotype has at least ten counts. This chain links TRBV7-9 with TRBJ2-7, with a possible D match to TRBD1 (6 bases). CDR3 size: 16 residues. CDR1 is SEHNR, CDR2 FQNEAQ, per germline (reference sequence). Trimming left V 1 base short and J 2 bases short, with 15 bases between. CDR3 nucleotide sequence: TGTGCCAGCAGCTTAGTCGTCACAGGGCCTACCTACGAGCAGTACTTC. This sequence encodes CASSLVVTGPTYEQYF.

V and J are TRBV27 and TRBJ1-1; D perhaps matches TRBD1 (6 bases). CDR3 size: 13 residues. Trimming shortened V by 1 base and J by 7 bases, and 10 bases separated the two germline ends. Germline CDR1 and CDR2: MNHEY and SMNVEV (reference sequence). The chain's CDR3 is CASSLYSRGEAFF. The CDR3 nucleotides read TGTGCCAGCAGTTTATATTCCAGGGGTGAAGCTTTCTTT.

The chain combines TRBV5-1 with TRBJ2-7; TRBD2 matches 7 bases. Germline CDR1 is SGHRS and CDR2 is YFSETQ. The CDR3 runs 11 residues. CDR3 nucleotides: TGCGCAAGCGGGAATCAATACGAGCAGTACGTC. Translating gives CASGNQYEQYV.

This clonotype was picked up many times. The chain has TRBV6-5 and TRBJ2-3; tentatively, D is TRBD1 (5 bases). V gave up 5 bases and J gave up 2 bases, with 20 bases separating them. The CDR3 consists of 17 residues. CDR1 is MNHEY, CDR2 SVGAGI, per germline. The CDR3 here is CASSQLQHFGATDTQYF. In nucleotides, the CDR3 is TGTGCCAGCAGTCAACTACAGCATTTTGGGGCCACAGATACGCAGTATTTT.

This clonotype was counted many times. The V gene is TRBV7-6, the J gene TRBJ1-5; no definite D call. This CDR3 comprises 13 residues. Germline V gives CDR1 SGHVS, CDR2 FNYEAQ. Trimming removed 1 base at V and 6 bases at J, with 7 bases between. The DNA for the CDR3 is TGTGCCAGCAGCTTAGGGGAACGTCAGCCCCAGCATTTT. Encoded protein: CASSLGERQPQHF. The full variable domain, its missing parts supplied by reference TRBV7-6 and TRBJ1-5, is GAGVSQSPRYKVTKRGQDVALRCDPISGHVSLYWYRQALGQGPEFLTYFNYEAQQDKSGLPNDRFSAERPEGSISTLTIQRTEQRDSAMYRCASSLGERQPQHFGDGTRLSIL.

This clonotype was detected only a few times. The V and J genes are TRBV18 and TRBJ1-3; D gene unclear. The CDR3 extends over 13 amino acids. Per the germline V gene, CDR1 is KGHSH and CDR2 is LQKENI. V was clipped by 0 bases and J by 4 bases, with 4 bases between them. This chain's CDR3 is CASSPPDGNTIYF. The DNA for the CDR3 is TGTGCCAGCTCACCACCGGACGGAAACACCATATATTTT.

This clonotype was found many times. The chain carries TRBV4-1 and TRBJ2-5; D uncertain. The V gene lost 0 bases and the J gene lost 5 bases, with 13 bases spanning the gap. This CDR3 comprises 15 residues. From germline, CDR1 is MGHRA and CDR2 YSYEKL. CDR3 in amino acids: CASSQDPRRTETQYF. In DNA form, the CDR3 reads TGCGCCAGCAGCCAAGACCCCAGACGCACGGAGACCCAGTACTTC.

This clonotype was seen a few times. This chain connects TRBV11-2 to TRBJ2-1, with TRBD2 identical over 7 bases. With V trimmed by 1 base and J by 2 bases, 5 bases remained unmatched. The CDR3 is 16 residues long. Germline CDR1 and CDR2: SGHAT and FQNNGV. The CDR3 bases are TGTGCCAGCAGCTTAGGACTAGCAGTGGCCTACAATGAGCAGTTCTTC. It is translated as CASSLGLAVAYNEQFF.

This clonotype came up many times. The J gene is TRBJ2-5, the V gene TRBV30, with D possibly being TRBD1 (5 bases). V lost 2 bases and J 5 bases, leaving 15 bases between the germline ends. The CDR3 runs to 14 residues. Germline-derived CDR1 and CDR2 are GTSNPN and SVGIG (reference sequence). The CDR3 DNA is TGTGCCTGGAGTAGAGGACAATCAGGGGAGACCCAGTACTTC. This translates into CAWSRGQSGETQYF.